The T cell receptor (beta chain) described here comes from a study of cytomegalovirus exposure and HLA in healthy donors. Study summary: Among the roughly 400 genotyped donors, approximately 82% were placed in the Caucasian-associated ancestry cluster.

Both 60 Vbeta primers and 13 Jbeta primers went into the PCR. Clones were sequenced by immunoSEQ multiplex PCR, and TCRdb holds only the in-frame ones, with some missing. This sample has around 150,000 clones, with approximately 60% found just once. The CDR3 consists of 14 residues. Trimming stripped 0 bases from V and 3 bases from J, with 7 bases between. Germline V lookup: CDR1 SGHRS, CDR2 YFSETQ. The specimen sequenced was PBMCs. The J gene is TRBJ1-3, the V gene TRBV5-1; no reliable D call. The clonotype was recovered from a woman aged 40-49 years in good health and CMV-seronegative. The chain's CDR3 is CASSLVGSGNTIYF. The CDR3 nucleotides are TGCGCCAGCAGCTTGGTTGGCAGTGGAAACACCATATATTTT.